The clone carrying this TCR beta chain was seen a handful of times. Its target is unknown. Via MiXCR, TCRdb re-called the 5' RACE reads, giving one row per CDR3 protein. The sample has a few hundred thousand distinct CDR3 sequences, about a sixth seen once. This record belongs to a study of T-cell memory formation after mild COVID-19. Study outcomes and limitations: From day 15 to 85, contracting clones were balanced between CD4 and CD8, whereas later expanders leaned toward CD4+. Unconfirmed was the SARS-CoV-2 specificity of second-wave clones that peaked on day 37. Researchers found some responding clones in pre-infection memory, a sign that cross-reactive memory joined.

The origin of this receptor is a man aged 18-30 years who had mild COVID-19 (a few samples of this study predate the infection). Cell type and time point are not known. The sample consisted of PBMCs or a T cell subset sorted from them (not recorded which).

Here the CDR3 reads CALASGTDTQYF. The CDR3 bases are TGTGCCTTGGCTTCGGGCACAGATACGCAGTATTTT. This rearrangement joins TRBV30 to TRBJ2-3; no clear D. V lost 7 bases and J 1 base, leaving 9 bases between the germline ends. The length of the CDR3 is 12 residues. Germline V gene lookup returns CDR1 GTSNPN and CDR2 SVGIG (reference sequence).